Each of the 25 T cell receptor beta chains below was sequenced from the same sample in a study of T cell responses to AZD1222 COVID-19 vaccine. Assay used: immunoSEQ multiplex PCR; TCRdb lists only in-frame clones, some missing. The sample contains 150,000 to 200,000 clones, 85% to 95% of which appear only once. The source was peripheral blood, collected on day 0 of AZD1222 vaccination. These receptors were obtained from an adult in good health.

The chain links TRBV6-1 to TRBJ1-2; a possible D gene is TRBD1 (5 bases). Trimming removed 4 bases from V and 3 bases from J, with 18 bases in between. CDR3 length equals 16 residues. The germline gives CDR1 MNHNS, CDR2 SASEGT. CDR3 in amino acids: CASSAARKGRYYGYTF. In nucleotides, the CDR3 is TGTGCCAGCAGTGCCGCCCGAAAGGGGCGATACTATGGCTACACCTTC.

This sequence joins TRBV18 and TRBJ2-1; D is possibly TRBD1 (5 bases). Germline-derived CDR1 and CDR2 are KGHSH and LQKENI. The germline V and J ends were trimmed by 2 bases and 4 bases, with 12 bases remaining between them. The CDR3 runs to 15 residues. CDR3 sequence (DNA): TGTGCCAGCTCACCATCAGGGCTGGATTACAATGAGCAGTTCTTC. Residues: CASSPSGLDYNEQFF.

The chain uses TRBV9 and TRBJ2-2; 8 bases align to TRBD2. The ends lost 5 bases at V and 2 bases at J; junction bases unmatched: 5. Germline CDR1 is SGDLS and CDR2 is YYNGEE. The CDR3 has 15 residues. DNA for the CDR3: TGTGCCAGCAGGGGGACTAGTCCCAACACCGGGGAGCTGTTTTTT. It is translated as CASRGTSPNTGELFF.

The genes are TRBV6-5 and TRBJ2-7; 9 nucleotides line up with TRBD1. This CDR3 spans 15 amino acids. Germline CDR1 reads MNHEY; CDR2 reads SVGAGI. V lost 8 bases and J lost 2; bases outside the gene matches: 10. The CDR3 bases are TGTGCCAGCCGAGCCTCCGGGACAGGGACCTACGAGCAGTACTTC. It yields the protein CASRASGTGTYEQYF.

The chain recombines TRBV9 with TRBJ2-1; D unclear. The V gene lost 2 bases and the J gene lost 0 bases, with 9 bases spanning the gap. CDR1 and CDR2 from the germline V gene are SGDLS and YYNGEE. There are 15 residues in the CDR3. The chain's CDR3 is CASSVGESSYNEQFF. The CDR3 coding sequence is TGTGCCAGCAGCGTTGGCGAGTCCTCCTACAATGAGCAGTTCTTC.

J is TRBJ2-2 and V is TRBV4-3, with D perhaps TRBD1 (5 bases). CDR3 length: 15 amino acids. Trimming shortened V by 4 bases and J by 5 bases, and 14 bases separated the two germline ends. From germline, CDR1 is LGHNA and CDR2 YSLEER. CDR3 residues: CASSLGRSWTGELFF. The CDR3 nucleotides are TGCGCCAGCAGCCTGGGGCGGTCCTGGACCGGGGAGCTGTTTTTT.

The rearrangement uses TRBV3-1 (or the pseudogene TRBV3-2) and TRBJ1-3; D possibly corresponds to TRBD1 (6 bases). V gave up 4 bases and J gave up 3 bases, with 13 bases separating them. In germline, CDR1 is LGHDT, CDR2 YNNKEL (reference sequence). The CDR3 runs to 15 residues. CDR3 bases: TGTGCCAGCAGCCTGTCGGGGGGGCTTGGAAACACCATATATTTT. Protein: CASSLSGGLGNTIYF.

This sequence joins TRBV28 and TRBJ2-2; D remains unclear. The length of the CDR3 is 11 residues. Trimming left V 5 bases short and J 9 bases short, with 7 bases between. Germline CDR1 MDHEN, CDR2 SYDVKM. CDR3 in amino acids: CASSHKRELFF. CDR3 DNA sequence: TGTGCCAGCAGTCACAAACGGGAGCTGTTTTTT. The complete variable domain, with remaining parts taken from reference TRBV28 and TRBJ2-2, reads DVKVTQSSRYLVKRTGEKVFLECVQDMDHENMFWYRQDPGLGLRLIYFSYDVKMKEKGDIPEGYSVSREKKERFSLILESASTNQTSMYLCASSHKRELFFGEGSRLTVL.

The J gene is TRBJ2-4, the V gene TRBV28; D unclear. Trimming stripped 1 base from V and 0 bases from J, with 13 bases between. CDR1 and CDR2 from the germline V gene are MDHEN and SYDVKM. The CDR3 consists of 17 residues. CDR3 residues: CASSLFRTGVAKNIQYF. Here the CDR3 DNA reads TGTGCCAGCAGTTTATTTCGGACCGGTGTAGCCAAAAACATTCAGTACTTC.

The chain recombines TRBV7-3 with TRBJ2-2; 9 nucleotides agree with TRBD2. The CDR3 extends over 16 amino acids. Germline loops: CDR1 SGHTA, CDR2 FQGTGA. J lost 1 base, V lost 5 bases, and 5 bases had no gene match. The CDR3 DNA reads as TGTGCCAGCAGCGTTCGACTAGCGGAGAACACCGGGGAGCTGTTTTTT. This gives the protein CASSVRLAENTGELFF.

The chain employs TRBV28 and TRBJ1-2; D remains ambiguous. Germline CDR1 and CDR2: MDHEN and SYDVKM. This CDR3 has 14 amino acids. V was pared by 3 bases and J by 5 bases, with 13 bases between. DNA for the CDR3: TGTGCCAGCAGTTTGCAAGGGATGGGTTATGGCTACACCTTC. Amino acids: CASSLQGMGYGYTF.

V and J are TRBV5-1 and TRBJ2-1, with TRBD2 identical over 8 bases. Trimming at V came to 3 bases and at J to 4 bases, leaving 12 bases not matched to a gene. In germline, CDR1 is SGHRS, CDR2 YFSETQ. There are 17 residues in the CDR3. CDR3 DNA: TGCGCCAGCAGCTCCCTGTCCTTAGCGGGACCGTACAATGAGCAGTTCTTC. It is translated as CASSSLSLAGPYNEQFF.

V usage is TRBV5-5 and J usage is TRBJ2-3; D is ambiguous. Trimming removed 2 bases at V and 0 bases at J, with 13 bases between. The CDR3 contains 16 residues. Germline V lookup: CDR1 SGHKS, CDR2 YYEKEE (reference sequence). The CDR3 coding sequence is TGTGCCAGCAGCTTAGAGCCTAGTTTCAGCACAGATACGCAGTATTTT. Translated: CASSLEPSFSTDTQYF.

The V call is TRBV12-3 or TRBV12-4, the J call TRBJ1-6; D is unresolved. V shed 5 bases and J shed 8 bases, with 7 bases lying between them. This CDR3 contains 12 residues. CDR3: CASSTPDSPLHF. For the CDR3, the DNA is TGTGCCAGCAGTACCCCGGATTCACCCCTCCACTTT.

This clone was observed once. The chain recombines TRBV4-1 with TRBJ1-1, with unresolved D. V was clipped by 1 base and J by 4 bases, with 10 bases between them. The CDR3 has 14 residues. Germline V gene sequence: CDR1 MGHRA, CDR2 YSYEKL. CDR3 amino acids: CASSQVQGLTEAFF. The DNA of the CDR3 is TGCGCCAGCAGCCAAGTTCAAGGGCTCACTGAAGCTTTCTTT.

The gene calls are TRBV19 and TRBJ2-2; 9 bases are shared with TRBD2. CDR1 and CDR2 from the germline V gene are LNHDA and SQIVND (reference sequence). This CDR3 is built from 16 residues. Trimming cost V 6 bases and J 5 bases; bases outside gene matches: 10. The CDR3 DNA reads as TGTGCCAGTAGCTCATTGGGCGGGAGGGGTACCGGGGAGCTGTTTTTT. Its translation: CASSSLGGRGTGELFF.

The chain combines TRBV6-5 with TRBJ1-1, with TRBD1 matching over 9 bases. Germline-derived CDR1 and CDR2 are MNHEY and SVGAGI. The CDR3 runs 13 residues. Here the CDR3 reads CADRGWDGAEAFF. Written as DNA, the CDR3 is TGTGCAGACAGGGGGTGGGATGGGGCTGAAGCTTTCTTT.

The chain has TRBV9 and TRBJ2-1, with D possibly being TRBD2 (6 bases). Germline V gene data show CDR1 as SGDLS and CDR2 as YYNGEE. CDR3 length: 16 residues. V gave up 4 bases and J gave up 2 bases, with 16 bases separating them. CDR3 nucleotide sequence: TGTGCCAGCAGCCCGATCGGCGGGAACACCTACAATGAGCAGTTCTTC. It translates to CASSPIGGNTYNEQFF.

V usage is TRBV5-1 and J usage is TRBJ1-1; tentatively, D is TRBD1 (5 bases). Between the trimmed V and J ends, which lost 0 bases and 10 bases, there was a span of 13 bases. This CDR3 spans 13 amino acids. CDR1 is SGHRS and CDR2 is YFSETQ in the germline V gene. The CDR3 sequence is CASSLARESGAFF. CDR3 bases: TGCGCCAGCAGCTTGGCCAGGGAGAGCGGAGCTTTCTTT. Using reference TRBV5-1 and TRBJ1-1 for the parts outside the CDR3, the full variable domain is KAGVTQTPRYLIKTRGQQVTLSCSPISGHRSVSWYQQTPGQGLQFLFEYFSETQRNKGNFPGRFSGRQFSNSRSEMNVSTLELGDSALYLCASSLARESGAFFGQGTRLTVV.

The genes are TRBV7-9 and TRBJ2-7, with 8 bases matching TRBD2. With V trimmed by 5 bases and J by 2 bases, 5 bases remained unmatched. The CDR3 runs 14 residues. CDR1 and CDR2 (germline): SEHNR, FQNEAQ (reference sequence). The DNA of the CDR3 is TGTGCCAGCAGCGCGCAAGCGGGAGCCTACGAGCAGTACTTC. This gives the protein CASSAQAGAYEQYF.

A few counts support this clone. The CDR3 reads CASSLAGWGTEAFF. In nucleotides, the CDR3 is TGTGCCAGCAGCTTAGCAGGGTGGGGAACTGAAGCTTTCTTT. This chain uses TRBV11-1 with TRBJ1-1; D is unresolved. V was cut by 0 bases and J by 5 bases, with 10 bases left in between. Germline V gives CDR1 SGHAT, CDR2 FQDESV (reference sequence). This CDR3 contains 14 residues.

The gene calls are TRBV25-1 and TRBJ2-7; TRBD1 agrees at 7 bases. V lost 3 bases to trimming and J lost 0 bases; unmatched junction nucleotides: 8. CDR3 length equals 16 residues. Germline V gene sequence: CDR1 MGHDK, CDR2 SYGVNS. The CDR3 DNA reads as TGTGCCAGCAGTGACCCAGGGACAGCCAACTCCTACGAGCAGTACTTC. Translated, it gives CASSDPGTANSYEQYF.

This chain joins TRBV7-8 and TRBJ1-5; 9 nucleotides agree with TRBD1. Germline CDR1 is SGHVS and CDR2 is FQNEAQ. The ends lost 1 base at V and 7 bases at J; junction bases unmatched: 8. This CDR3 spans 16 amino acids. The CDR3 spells CASSLGLQGAGQPQHF. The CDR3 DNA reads TGTGCCAGCAGCTTAGGGCTACAGGGGGCCGGGCAGCCCCAGCATTTT.

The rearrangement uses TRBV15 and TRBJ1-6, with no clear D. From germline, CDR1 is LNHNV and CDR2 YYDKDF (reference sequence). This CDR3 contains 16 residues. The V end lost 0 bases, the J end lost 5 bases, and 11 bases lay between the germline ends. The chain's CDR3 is CATSRDRAENNSPLHF. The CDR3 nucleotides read TGTGCCACCAGCAGAGATCGGGCAGAAAATAATTCACCCCTCCACTTT.

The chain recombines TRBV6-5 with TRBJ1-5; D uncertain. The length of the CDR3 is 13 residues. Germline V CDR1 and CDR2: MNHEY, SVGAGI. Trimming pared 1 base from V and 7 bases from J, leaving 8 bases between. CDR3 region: CASSYFQNQPQHF. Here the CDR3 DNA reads TGTGCCAGCAGTTACTTTCAGAACCAGCCCCAGCATTTT.